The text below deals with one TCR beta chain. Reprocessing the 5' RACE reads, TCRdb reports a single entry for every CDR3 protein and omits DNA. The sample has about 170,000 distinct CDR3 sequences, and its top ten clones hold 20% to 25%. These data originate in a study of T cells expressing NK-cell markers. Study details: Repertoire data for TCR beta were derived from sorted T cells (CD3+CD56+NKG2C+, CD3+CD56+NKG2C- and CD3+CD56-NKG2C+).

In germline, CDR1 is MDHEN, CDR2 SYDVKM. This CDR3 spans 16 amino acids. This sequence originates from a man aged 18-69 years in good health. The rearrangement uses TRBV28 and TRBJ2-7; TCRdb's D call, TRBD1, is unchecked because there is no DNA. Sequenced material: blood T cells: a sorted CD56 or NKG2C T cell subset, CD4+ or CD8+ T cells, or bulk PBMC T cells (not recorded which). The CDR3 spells CASSWKGGRSSYEQYF.